The T cell receptor beta chain under discussion was sequenced for a study of identical twins (dated by TCRdb to the mid-2010s). Regarding the study in general: To test whether fetal clonotypes persist, this study deep-sequenced TCR alpha and beta repertoires from monozygotic twins, from unrelated adults of various ages, and from cord blood. To rule out contamination, the twin experiments were replicated at different times with different library preparation protocols. Points the paper makes about the study in general: Abundant cord blood beta clonotypes had fewer insertions, young adult naive repertoires showed a similar but weaker trend, and memory repertoires showed no such trend. Invariant T cells such as MAIT and iNKT could partly confound zero-insertion analyses, although diverse VJ usage argued against such confounding for most clonotypes. In monozygotic twins, recombination models systematically underestimated out-of-frame TCR alpha sharing, but the models matched the sharing seen between unrelated individuals. Conclusions relied on cross-sectional statistical analysis, since the same donors could not be followed over many years. A weaker excess of twin sharing was found in beta out-of-frame sequences because the signal-to-noise ratio was lowered by fewer shared sequences. Out-of-frame TCR alpha sequences shared between twins showed an excess of low generation-probability sequences compared with coincidental sharing between unrelated individuals.

Every donor was a healthy Caucasian. Three pairs of female monozygotic twins, all aged roughly 18 to 29 years, made up the twin cohort. Using Miltenyi CD45RO+ enrichment and human naive T-cell isolation kits, memory (CD45RO+) and naive T cells were isolated from PBMC. The library was prepared using 5' RACE. TCRdb names Illumina HiSeq 2000 as the instrument used. A universal primer binding site was added through template switching, and the final cDNA carried a unique molecular identifier so that TCR cDNA molecules could be counted accurately. Specific primers in the conserved constant-segment region were used to synthesize first-strand cDNA for TCR alpha and beta chains. To control for contamination, each cDNA library was double barcoded with a SMART-Mk sample barcode plus Illumina barcodes. TruSeq adapter sequences along with Illumina sample barcodes were introduced in two successive PCR steps. Sequencing of the TCR alpha and beta cDNA libraries was done on the Illumina HiSeq platform using custom primers. Regarding the original processing steps: Unique molecular identifiers were extracted from raw reads with MiGEC, and CDR3 positions were determined with MiXCR. For each individual, recombination models were inferred using an EM algorithm with the repgenHMM and IGoR tools. The tcR package in R was used for shared clonotype analysis, with sharing normalized by the product of cloneset sizes. To study raw recombination free of thymic and clonal selection effects, out-of-frame nonproductive sequences were analyzed. TCRdb's own reprocessing of the public reads used fastp at Q25 and MiXCR and kept productive beta chains. Every entry covers one CDR3 protein and lists the most common genes and DNA from its rows. It is TCRdb's table, rather than the study itself, that gives the V and J calls and clone size. Recorded for this sample are 200,000 to 250,000 distinct CDR3 sequences; about 7.5% of them occurred a single time. The ten largest clonotypes hold 1.5% to 2.5% of the sample.

Remarks on this clonotype: There is no known antigen for this receptor. Base qualities are missing; no much larger clone stands one base away.

The CDR3 runs 15 residues from the cysteine to the phenylalanine. The kept DNA is CDR3 alone, 45 bases in frame from the first base. The germline V gene specifies LGHNA as CDR1 and YNFKEQ as CDR2. Trimming takes 1 base from V and 1 base from J, and the germline ends sit 8 bases apart. The same specimen was also included in a second study, on yellow fever vaccine responses in identical twins. According to the second study: According to the authors, the vaccine-induced T cell response in identical twins seemed to be partly convergent and partly specific to each individual. In the study, vaccine-responding T cell clones were precisely tracked in identical twins.

This clonotype originated in a young woman in good health. This receptor chain uses TRBV4-2 and TRBJ1-3, with no confident D gene call. Sequenced sample: memory (CD45RO+) T cells sorted from blood. Taken with the paper, the label for cell subset or site translates to: CD45RO+ enriched T cells. The sequence in DNA is TGTGCCAGCAGCCAAGCTGGAGGTTCTGGAAACACCATATATTTT. This translates into CASSQAGGSGNTIYF.